This T cell receptor beta chain was sequenced in a study of cytomegalovirus exposure and HLA in healthy donors. The J segment lost 6 bases and the V segment lost 5 bases, leaving 9 bases of the junction unmatched. Germline V gives CDR1 SGHRS, CDR2 YFSETQ. This CDR3 has 17 residues. Study-level results: It was taken for granted in presence/absence analyses that sequencing depth across donors was roughly uniform. The HLA-A and HLA-B alleles of most subjects were reportedly predicted accurately from TCR beta sequences.

Worth noting for this clone: Its antigen is undetermined.

Primers for the PCR totalled 60 Vbeta and 13 Jbeta. Using immunoSEQ multiplex PCR, the repertoire was profiled, and TCRdb retains in-frame clones only, with some absent. In the table there are 140,000 or so clones, 70% of which are singletons. Material: PBMCs. The TCR comes from a woman aged 25 to 39 in good health and CMV-seronegative. The chain links TRBV5-1 to TRBJ2-3; TRBD2 agrees at 16 bases. CDR3 sequence: CASRSGTSGGARDTQYF. CDR3 DNA: TGCGCCAGCAGGTCCGGGACTAGCGGGGGGGCCAGGGATACGCAGTATTTT.